Below, one TCR beta chain is given with its context. Assay: immunoSEQ multiplex PCR; the TCRdb copy retains only in-frame clones and omits some. This table holds around 80,000 clones, 92% found once. This specimen comes from a study of T cell changes during pregnancy in multiple sclerosis. The CDR3 loop spans 15 amino acids. Between the trimmed V and J ends, which lost 4 bases and 5 bases, there was a span of 15 bases. The germline gives CDR1 MNHNS, CDR2 SASEGT. This clonotype was obtained from a female donor with multiple sclerosis, enrolled in a pregnancy study. The V call is TRBV6-1, the J call TRBJ2-1; D perhaps matches TRBD2 (5 bases). Sequencing used peripheral blood, obtained before pregnancy. CDR3 coding DNA: TGTGCCAGCAGTGGTAGTGTTAGCGCAAACAATGAGCAGTTCTTC. It yields the protein CASSGSVSANNEQFF.